The entry below describes one T cell receptor beta chain. Ten or more counts support this clonotype. This receptor's antigen is unknown. Qualities for individual bases were not recorded, and no much larger clone is one base off. This sample is drawn from a study of T-cell reconstitution after alpha-beta-depleted transplantation in children (dated by TCRdb to 2016 to 2017). General notes on the study: Using TCR repertoire profiling, the study followed T-cell immune reconstitution in a quantitative way in children after TCRalphabeta/CD19-depleted allogeneic hematopoietic cell transplantation. Beyond this particular receptor, the publication reports: In some patients, the high TCRbeta diversity seen at day 60 was put down to recipient T cells and intrathymic progenitors that had survived conditioning. Over the following months the frequencies of hyperexpanded clones went down, and after one year T-cell counts and TCRbeta diversity were mostly credited to newly produced T cells. Apparently early alphabetaT-cell count recovery about two months after transplant reportedly relied on only several hundred rapidly expanded clones derived from non-depleted graft cells.

What the treatment or condition label conveys for this sample: allogeneic hematopoietic cell transplantation with graft depleted of TCRalphabeta T cells and CD19 B cells. TCRalphabeta/CD19-depleted allogeneic hematopoietic cell grafts were given to the transplant recipients, all of whom were children. The method behind the library was PCR. This sample was sequenced with an Illumina HiSeq 2500. TCR library preparation used molecular barcoding, with unique molecular identifiers applied to normalize quantification of the TCRbeta repertoire. Through fastp at Q25 and MiXCR, TCRdb rebuilt clones from the public reads, retaining in-frame beta chains. Every CDR3 protein is listed once, alongside the most common genes and DNA of its rows. For this sample there are 200,000 or so distinct CDR3 sequences; 5.5% to 7% appear just once. The ten biggest clones cover around 4.4% of the sample. CDR1 and CDR2 were assigned from the germline V gene as SGHDN and FVKESK. Between the V and J ends, shortened by 5 bases and 0 bases respectively, the junction contains 8 bases. The CDR3 contains 14 residues, cysteine and phenylalanine counted. CDR3 DNA is the only sequence kept; it has 42 bases, read in frame from the first base.

The sequence was obtained from a girl in the first two years of life with combined immunodeficiency, due to receive a stem cell transplant. The material sequenced was PBMCs, taken before TCRalphabeta/CD19-depleted stem cell transplant. Here the chain combines TRBV14 and TRBJ2-1; the D gene assignment is ambiguous. The DNA sequence reads TGTGCCAGCAGCAGGCTTAGCTCCTACAATGAGCAGTTCTTC. The encoded protein is CASSRLSSYNEQFF. This CDR3, with the reference TRBV14 and TRBJ2-1 proteins standing in past its ends, gives the full variable domain EAGVTQFPSHSVIEKGQTVTLRCDPISGHDNLYWYRRVMGKEIKFLLHFVKESKQDESGMPNNRFLAERTGGTYSTLKVQPAELEDSGVYFCASSRLSSYNEQFFGPGTRLTVL.